This T cell receptor (beta chain) was documented in a study of graft-versus-host responses after intestinal transplantation. Clones were sequenced by immunoSEQ multiplex PCR, and TCRdb holds only the in-frame ones, with some missing. The table shows under 45,000 clones, with roughly nine tenths occurring only once. The sample consisted of PBMCs, taken roughly 270 days after transplant. The source is a human patient who received an intestinal transplant, so some T cells may come from the graft donor.

In DNA form, the CDR3 reads TGTGCCAGCAGTGAATCCCGGGGTGGCACAGATACGCAGTATTTT. Translated: CASSESRGGTDTQYF. The V gene is TRBV6-1, the J gene TRBJ2-3; a weak D match, TRBD2 (5 bases). The V end lost 2 bases, the J end lost 1 base, and 10 bases lay between the germline ends. The CDR3 is 15 amino acids. Germline loops: CDR1 MNHNS, CDR2 SASEGT.